This T cell receptor beta chain is drawn from a study of CXCR3-negative and CXCR3-positive naive CD8 T cells. About the study: The study obtained approximately 130 million TRB reads, about 1.5 +/- 0.3 million per library. Broader study findings: Memory CD8+ cells had much lower diversity, and both naive subsets had comparably high diversity. Higher TRB CDR3 hydrophobicity marked CXCR3-positive naive cells relative to CXCR3-negative naive cells.

Regarding this clonotype: Its antigen is not identified.

Carrying UMI labels, the TRB cDNA libraries were prepared through 5' RACE. From the 5' RACE reads, TCRdb lists one entry per CDR3 protein and no DNA. The sample has about 89,000 distinct CDR3 sequences, and its top ten clones hold approximately 0.99%. The CDR3 consists of 12 residues. The specimen sequenced was naive CXCR3+ CD8+ T cells from blood. Subset here: CD45RO-CCR7+CD27+CD95- naive CD8+ T cells expressing CXCR3 (TNR3+). The chain recombines TRBV12-3 or TRBV12-4 with TRBJ2-1; TCRdb selects TRBD2, and the lack of DNA leaves this call unchecked. This TCR was recovered from a human donor in good health. Some clones in this sample may be carry-over from other donors' samples. CDR3 protein: CASTGLRDEQFF.